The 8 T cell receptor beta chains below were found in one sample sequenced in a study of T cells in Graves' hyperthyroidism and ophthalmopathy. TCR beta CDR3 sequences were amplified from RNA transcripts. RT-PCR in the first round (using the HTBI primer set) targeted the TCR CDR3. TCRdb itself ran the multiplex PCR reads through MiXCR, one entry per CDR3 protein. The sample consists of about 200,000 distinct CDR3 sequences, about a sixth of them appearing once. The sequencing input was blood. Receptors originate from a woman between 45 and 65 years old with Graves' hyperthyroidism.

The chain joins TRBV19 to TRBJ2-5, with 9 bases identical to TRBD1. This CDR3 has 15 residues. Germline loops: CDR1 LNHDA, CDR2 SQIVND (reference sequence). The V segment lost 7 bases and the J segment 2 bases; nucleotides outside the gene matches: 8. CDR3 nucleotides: TGTGCCAGTAACACAGGGGGCCAACTACAAGAGACCCAGTACTTC. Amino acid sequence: CASNTGGQLQETQYF. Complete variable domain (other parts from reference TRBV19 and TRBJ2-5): DGGITQSPKYLFRKEGQNVTLSCEQNLNHDAMYWYRQDPGQGLRLIYYSQIVNDFQKGDIAEGYSVSREKKESFPLTVTSAQKNPTAFYLCASNTGGQLQETQYFGPGTRLLVL.

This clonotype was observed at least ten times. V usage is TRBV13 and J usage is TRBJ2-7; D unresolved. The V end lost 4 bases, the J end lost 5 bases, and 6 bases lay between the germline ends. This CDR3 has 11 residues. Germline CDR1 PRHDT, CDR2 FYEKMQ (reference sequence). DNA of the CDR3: TGTGCCAGCAGCTCGAGGCACGAGCAGTACTTC. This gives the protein CASSSRHEQYF. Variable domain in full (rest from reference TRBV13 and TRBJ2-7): AAGVIQSPRHLIKEKRETATLKCYPIPRHDTVYWYQQGPGQDPQFLISFYEKMQSDKGSIPDRFSAQQFSDYHSELNMSSLELGDSALYFCASSSRHEQYFGPGTRLTVT.

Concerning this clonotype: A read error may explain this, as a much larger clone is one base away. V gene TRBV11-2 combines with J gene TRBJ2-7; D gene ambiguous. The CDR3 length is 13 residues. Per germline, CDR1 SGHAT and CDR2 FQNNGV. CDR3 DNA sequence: TGTACCAGCAGCTTAGAGGCAGTGCACGAGCAGTACTTC. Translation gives CTSSLEAVHEQYF.

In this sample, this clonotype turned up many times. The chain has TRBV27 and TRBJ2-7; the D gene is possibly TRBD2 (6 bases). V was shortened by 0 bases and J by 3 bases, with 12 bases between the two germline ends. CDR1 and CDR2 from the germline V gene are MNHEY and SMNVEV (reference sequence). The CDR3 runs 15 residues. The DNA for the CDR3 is TGTGCCAGCAGTTTATCACTAGCAAACGGCTACGAGCAGTACTTC. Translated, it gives CASSLSLANGYEQYF.

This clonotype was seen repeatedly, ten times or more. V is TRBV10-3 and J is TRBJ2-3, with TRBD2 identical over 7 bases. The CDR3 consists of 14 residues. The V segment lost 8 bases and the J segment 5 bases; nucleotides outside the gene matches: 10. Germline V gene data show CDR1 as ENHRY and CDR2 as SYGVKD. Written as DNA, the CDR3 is TGTGCCATCGCTGGCGGGAGAGTAGGAGATACGCAGTATTTT. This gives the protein CAIAGGRVGDTQYF.

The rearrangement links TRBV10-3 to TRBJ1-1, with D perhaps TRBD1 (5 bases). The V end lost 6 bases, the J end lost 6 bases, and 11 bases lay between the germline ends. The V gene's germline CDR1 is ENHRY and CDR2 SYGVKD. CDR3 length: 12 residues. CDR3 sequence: CAIRLGDAEAFF. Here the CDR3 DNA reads TGTGCCATCAGGTTAGGGGATGCTGAAGCTTTCTTT.

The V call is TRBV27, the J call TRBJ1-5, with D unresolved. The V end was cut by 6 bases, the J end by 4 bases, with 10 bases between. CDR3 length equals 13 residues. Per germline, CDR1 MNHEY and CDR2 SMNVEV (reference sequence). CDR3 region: CASRGLNNQPQHF. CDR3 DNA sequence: TGTGCCAGCAGGGGCCTTAATAATCAGCCCCAGCATTTT.

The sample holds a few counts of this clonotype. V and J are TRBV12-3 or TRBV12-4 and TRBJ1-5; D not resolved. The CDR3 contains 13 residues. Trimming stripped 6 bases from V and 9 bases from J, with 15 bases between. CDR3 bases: TGTGCCAGCAGCACTGGACTGGCTGGGCCCCAGCATTTT. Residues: CASSTGLAGPQHF.